One sample yielded the 21 T cell receptor beta chains listed below, sequenced in a study of blood T cell repertoires in COVID-19. The table came from immunoSEQ multiplex PCR; TCRdb's copy has only in-frame clones and leaves some out. The sample carries about 360,000 clones, 88% recorded once. Sequencing was performed on PBMCs or T cells enriched from blood (not recorded which). These receptor sequences come from a woman aged 40 to 50 with acute COVID-19.

Only one count was recorded for this clone. This chain joins TRBV6-7 and TRBJ2-2; 8 positions agree with TRBD2. TRBV6-7 is noted as an ORF with a role that remains uncertain. Losses at the gene ends were 0 bases for V and 1 base for J; bases not matched to a gene: 10. This CDR3 is built from 19 residues. The CDR3 spells CASSYSTRWRGVNTGELFF. The CDR3 nucleotides are TGTGCCAGCAGTTACTCGACGCGCTGGCGGGGGGTGAACACCGGGGAGCTGTTTTTT.

V and J are TRBV7-9 and TRBJ2-7; D may be TRBD2 (5 bases). This CDR3 comprises 16 residues. Trimming took 1 base from V and 2 from J, leaving 15 bases between them. CDR1 is SEHNR and CDR2 is FQNEAQ in the germline V gene (reference sequence). DNA for the CDR3: TGTGCCAGCAGCTTAGAGGATCAACTAGGAGCCTACGAGCAGTACTTC. This sequence encodes CASSLEDQLGAYEQYF.

This rearrangement joins TRBV5-1 to TRBJ2-7, with D tentatively TRBD1 (6 bases). V was cut by 8 bases and J by 5 bases, with 20 bases left in between. Germline CDR1 and CDR2: SGHRS and YFSETQ. This CDR3 is 14 amino acids long. The CDR3, as DNA: TGCGCCAGTTTTACAGGGCCCTCTTGGGACGAGCAGTACTTC. It codes for CASFTGPSWDEQYF. Filled out from reference TRBV5-1 and TRBJ2-7, the complete variable domain reads KAGVTQTPRYLIKTRGQQVTLSCSPISGHRSVSWYQQTPGQGLQFLFEYFSETQRNKGNFPGRFSGRQFSNSRSEMNVSTLELGDSALYLCASFTGPSWDEQYFGPGTRLTVT.

This clone has more than one count but fewer than ten. V and J are TRBV7-8 and TRBJ2-1; D is perhaps TRBD1 (6 bases). In germline, CDR1 is SGHVS, CDR2 FQNEAQ. Between the trimmed V and J ends, which lost 0 bases and 10 bases, there was a span of 16 bases. The CDR3 loop spans 15 amino acids. The CDR3, as DNA: TGTGCCAGCAGCTTAGCGTCTGGGGGCTATGACGAGCAGTTCTTC. Its protein is CASSLASGGYDEQFF.

This chain joins TRBV3-1 (or the pseudogene TRBV3-2) and TRBJ1-1; TRBD1 is a possible D gene (6 bases). Germline CDR1 LGHDT, CDR2 YNNKEL (reference sequence). V lost 4 bases, J lost 11 bases, and 20 bases lay in between. The CDR3 loop spans 14 amino acids. The CDR3: CASSLGQPTGVAFF. Written as DNA, the CDR3 is TGTGCCAGCAGCCTCGGACAGCCGACTGGTGTGGCTTTCTTT.

This clone was picked up one time. Written as DNA, the CDR3 is TGTGCCAGCTCCGGACAGGGAAGAGGCACTGAAGCTTTCTTT. Translation: CASSGQGRGTEAFF. The chain is built from TRBV2 and TRBJ1-1; 8 positions match TRBD1. There are 14 residues in the CDR3. Germline assignment: CDR1 SNHLY and CDR2 FYNNEI. The V and J ends lost 8 bases and 4 bases, in that order; junction bases with no gene match: 9.

This clone turned up a few times. The genes are TRBV9 and TRBJ1-1; 8 nucleotides line up with TRBD1. CDR1 SGDLS and CDR2 YYNGEE come from the germline V gene. With V trimmed by 3 bases and J by 0 bases, 7 bases remained unmatched. This CDR3 has 16 residues. CDR3 sequence: CASSAGTGILNTEAFF. The CDR3 region has the DNA TGTGCCAGCAGCGCCGGGACAGGTATTTTGAACACTGAAGCTTTCTTT. The whole variable domain, filled in from reference TRBV9 and TRBJ1-1, reads DSGVTQTPKHLITATGQRVTLRCSPRSGDLSVYWYQQSLDQGLQFLIQYYNGEERAKGNILERFSAQQFPDLHSELNLSSLELGDSALYFCASSAGTGILNTEAFFGQGTRLTVV.

The rearrangement joins TRBV5-8 to TRBJ1-1; D gene ambiguous. The CDR3 extends over 12 amino acids. Germline assignment: CDR1 SGHTS and CDR2 YDEGEE. V was trimmed by 1 base and J by 8 bases, leaving 9 bases between them. The CDR3 reads CASSLFRYEAFF. DNA for the CDR3: TGTGCCAGCAGCTTGTTCCGCTACGAAGCTTTCTTT.

V and J are TRBV19 and TRBJ1-1; 9 bases agree with TRBD1. With 3 bases clipped from V and 6 bases from J, the junction kept 11 bases outside the gene matches. The germline gives CDR1 LNHDA, CDR2 SQIVND (reference sequence). The CDR3 is made up of 16 amino acids. The CDR3 coding sequence is TGTGCCAGTAGTATGTCACAGGGGGCGCTGGGATCTGAAGCTTTCTTT. Encoded protein: CASSMSQGALGSEAFF.

The CDR3 coding sequence is TGTGCCAGCAGTGAAGTCCCGGTCAATTCACCCCTCCACTTT. Translation gives CASSEVPVNSPLHF. This rearrangement joins TRBV6-1 to TRBJ1-6; no firm D call. The CDR3 consists of 14 residues. Germline CDR1 and CDR2: MNHNS and SASEGT. V was shortened by 1 base and J by 7 bases, with 8 bases between the two germline ends.

V and J are TRBV5-4 and TRBJ2-5; TRBD2 is a possible D gene (7 bases). Per the germline V gene, CDR1 is SGHNT and CDR2 is YYREEE (reference sequence). V lost 4 bases and J lost 5, with 18 bases in between. CDR3 size: 15 residues. CDR3 sequence: CASSLGAGAVETQYF. DNA for the CDR3: TGTGCCAGCAGCCTGGGCGCGGGGGCCGTGGAGACCCAGTACTTC. The whole variable domain, filled in from reference TRBV5-4 and TRBJ2-5, reads ETGVTQSPTHLIKTRGQQVTLRCSSQSGHNTVSWYQQALGQGPQFIFQYYREEENGRGNFPPRFSGLQFPNYSSELNVNALELDDSALYLCASSLGAGAVETQYFGPGTRLLVL.

The rearrangement joins TRBV24-1 to TRBJ2-2; TRBD1 agrees at 9 bases. This CDR3 has 16 residues. J gave up 5 bases and V 2 bases, and 5 bases lay outside the gene matches. Germline lookup yields CDR1 KGHDR and CDR2 SFDVKD. CDR3 protein: CATSDSTGGETGELFF. The CDR3 region has the DNA TGTGCCACCAGTGATTCGACAGGGGGGGAGACCGGGGAGCTGTTTTTT.

The chain is built from TRBV5-4 and TRBJ1-6; possible D gene TRBD1, 5 bases. V gave up 4 bases and J gave up 3 bases, with 17 bases separating them. The germline gives CDR1 SGHNT, CDR2 YYREEE (reference sequence). The CDR3 has 17 amino acids. CDR3: CASSPIRGTGYNSPLHF. CDR3 in DNA: TGTGCCAGCAGCCCTATTCGGGGGACTGGCTATAATTCACCCCTCCACTTT. Full variable domain (missing parts from reference TRBV5-4 and TRBJ1-6): ETGVTQSPTHLIKTRGQQVTLRCSSQSGHNTVSWYQQALGQGPQFIFQYYREEENGRGNFPPRFSGLQFPNYSSELNVNALELDDSALYLCASSPIRGTGYNSPLHFGNGTRLTVT.

In this sample, this clone turned up a few times. The chain is built from TRBV6-6 and TRBJ1-5; D is unresolved. The ends were cut back, 5 bases at V and 8 bases at J, with 13 bases in the middle. The CDR3 covers 13 residues. The germline V gene has CDR1 MNHNY and CDR2 SVGAGI (reference sequence). The CDR3 nucleotides are TGTGCCAGCAGTCCTCTTCGGGTTGAGCCCCAGCATTTT. Encoded protein: CASSPLRVEPQHF.

The chain is built from TRBV18 and TRBJ2-7; D may be TRBD1 (6 bases). Germline V gives CDR1 KGHSH, CDR2 LQKENI. The CDR3 sequence is 15 residues long. V shed 3 bases and J shed 4 bases, with 16 bases lying between them. This CDR3 reads CASSPWAGAGYEQYF. The DNA for the CDR3 is TGTGCCAGCTCACCCTGGGCAGGGGCTGGGTACGAGCAGTACTTC.

This chain uses TRBV6-5 with TRBJ2-7; TRBD1 aligns across 9 bases. With 8 bases clipped from V and 6 bases from J, the junction kept 11 bases outside the gene matches. Germline loops: CDR1 MNHEY, CDR2 SVGAGI. The CDR3 consists of 14 residues. This CDR3 is CASAQGQGGSEQYF. The CDR3, as DNA: TGTGCCAGCGCCCAGGGACAGGGAGGTTCCGAGCAGTACTTC.

The chain uses TRBV6-5 and TRBJ2-1; maybe TRBD2 (6 bases). V was cut by 2 bases and J by 4 bases, with 6 bases left in between. This CDR3 is 13 amino acids long. Germline V gene data show CDR1 as MNHEY and CDR2 as SVGAGI. The CDR3 bases are TGTGCCAGCAGTTACGGGACTTACAATGAGCAGTTCTTC. Residues: CASSYGTYNEQFF.

A note on this clone: The same CDR3 also results from other DNA sequences found in this sample. CDR3 residues: CASSLAGSYEQYF. The CDR3 DNA reads as TGTGCCAGCAGCTTGGCAGGATCCTACGAGCAGTACTTC. J is TRBJ2-7 and V is TRBV5-4, with D unclear. V lost 0 bases and J lost 1, with 5 bases in between. The V gene's germline CDR1 is SGHNT and CDR2 YYREEE (reference sequence). This CDR3 comprises 13 residues.

This chain uses TRBV6-1 with TRBJ2-3, with D perhaps matching TRBD2 (6 bases). The CDR3 totals 15 residues. The germline gives CDR1 MNHNS, CDR2 SASEGT. V lost 2 bases to trimming and J lost 2 bases, with 11 bases between them. In DNA form, the CDR3 reads TGTGCCAGCAGTGAATGGGGGGACTCCACAGATACGCAGTATTTT. It encodes CASSEWGDSTDTQYF.

This chain links TRBV9 with TRBJ2-1; 9 bases map to TRBD1. Germline CDR1 reads SGDLS; CDR2 reads YYNGEE. After removal of 0 bases from V and 6 bases from J, the junction contained 7 bases not matched to a gene. The CDR3 is 16 amino acids. This CDR3 reads CASSVAGTGFSNEQFF. The CDR3 DNA reads TGTGCCAGCAGCGTAGCCGGGACAGGGTTCTCCAATGAGCAGTTCTTC.

J is TRBJ2-1 and V is TRBV5-4, with 7 bases aligning to TRBD1. Germline lookup yields CDR1 SGHNT and CDR2 YYREEE (reference sequence). With 0 bases clipped from V and 5 bases from J, the junction kept 5 bases outside the gene matches. This CDR3 comprises 15 residues. The CDR3 DNA reads TGTGCCAGCAGCTTGGATTTGGGGACAGACAATGAGCAGTTCTTC. This gives the protein CASSLDLGTDNEQFF.